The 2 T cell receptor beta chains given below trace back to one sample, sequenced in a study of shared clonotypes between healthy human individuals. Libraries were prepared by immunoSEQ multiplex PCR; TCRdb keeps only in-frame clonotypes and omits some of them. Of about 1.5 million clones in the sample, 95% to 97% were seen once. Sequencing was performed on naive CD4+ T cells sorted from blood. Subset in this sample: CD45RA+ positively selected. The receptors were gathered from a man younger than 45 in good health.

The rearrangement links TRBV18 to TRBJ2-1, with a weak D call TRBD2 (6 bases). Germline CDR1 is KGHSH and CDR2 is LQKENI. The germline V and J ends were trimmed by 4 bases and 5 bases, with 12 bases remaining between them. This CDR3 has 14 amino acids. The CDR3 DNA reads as TGTGCCAGCTCACTTTTGACTAGAAACAATGAGCAGTTCTTC. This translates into CASSLLTRNNEQFF.

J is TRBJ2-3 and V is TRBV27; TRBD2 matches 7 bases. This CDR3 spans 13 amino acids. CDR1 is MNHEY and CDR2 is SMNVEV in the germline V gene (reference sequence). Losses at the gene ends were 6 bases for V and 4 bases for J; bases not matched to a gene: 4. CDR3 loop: CASRLAWADTQYF. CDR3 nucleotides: TGTGCCAGCAGACTAGCGTGGGCAGATACGCAGTATTTT.